This TCR beta chain was sequenced for a study of CD8 T cells in ankylosing spondylitis. Broader study findings: Apparently characteristic of ankylosing spondylitis blood was a TCR beta motif (roughly eight highly homologous variants). Past studies reported some motif variants in reactive arthritis synovial fluid and blood. Disease-linked clones bore a CD8+ phenotype, appearing relatively rarely in peripheral blood.

Scientists made TCR beta libraries using quantitative 5'-RACE with molecular barcodes. TCRdb reanalysed the 5' RACE reads using MiXCR and keeps one entry per CDR3 protein. The sample has hundreds of thousands of distinct CDR3 sequences, about 12% seen once; the top ten hold 0.51%. This clonotype was seen a few times. Its target is unknown. CDR3 length: 13 residues. Trimming left V 7 bases short and J 0 bases short, with 8 bases between. V usage is TRBV12-3 or TRBV12-4 and J usage is TRBJ2-3; D uncertain. The sequencing input was blood, either unsorted or a sorted T cell fraction (not recorded which). This TCR derives from a male donor with ankylosing spondylitis. This CDR3 is CASIRSSTDTQYF. The CDR3, as DNA: TGTGCCAGCATCAGGAGCAGCACAGATACGCAGTATTTT.